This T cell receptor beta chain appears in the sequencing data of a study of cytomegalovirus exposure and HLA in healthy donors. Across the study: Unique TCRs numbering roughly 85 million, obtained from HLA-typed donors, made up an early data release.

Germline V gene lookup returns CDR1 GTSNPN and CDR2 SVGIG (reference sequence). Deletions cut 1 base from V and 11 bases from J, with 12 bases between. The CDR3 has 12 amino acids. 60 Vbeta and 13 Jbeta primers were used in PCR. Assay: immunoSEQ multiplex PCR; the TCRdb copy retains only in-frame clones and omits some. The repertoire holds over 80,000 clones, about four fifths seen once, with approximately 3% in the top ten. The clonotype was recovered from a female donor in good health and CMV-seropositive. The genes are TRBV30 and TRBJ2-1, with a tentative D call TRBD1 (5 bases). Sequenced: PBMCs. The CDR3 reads CAWSGQSGKQFF. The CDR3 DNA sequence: TGTGCCTGGAGTGGACAGTCTGGTAAGCAGTTCTTC.